The rows below give T cell receptor beta chains drawn from one sample of a study of type 1 and type 2 diabetes patients. TCRdb recomputed calls from the multiplex PCR reads with MiXCR, one row per CDR3 protein. The sample has 250,000 to 300,000 distinct CDR3 sequences; around 47% are singletons. The specimen sequenced was peripheral blood mononuclear cells (PBMCs). These receptors all stem from a man aged 18 to 29 with type 2 diabetes. Each CDR3 is given with its conserved first and last residue. Each record gives: CDR3 DNA, CDR3 protein, J gene, clone size, D gene, V gene. D genes are given only for firm matches. A row's size may be missing; if present it is once, few, many or a size class.

DNA: TGTGCCAGAACCCGAGACACCCCGGATGGCACTGAAGCTTTCTTT
CDR3: CARTRDTPDGTEAFF
J: TRBJ1-1
size: -
D: -
V: TRBV30

DNA: TGTGCCAGCAGCGTAACTAGTGAAGGGCAGACCCAGTACTTC
CDR3: CASSVTSEGQTQYF
J: TRBJ2-5
size: -
D: -
V: TRBV7-2

DNA: TGCAGTGCCCCGGGGTCGGGGGGAATCACCGGGGAGCTGTTTTTT
CDR3: CSAPGSGGITGELFF
J: TRBJ2-2
size: -
D: TRBD2
V: TRBV20-1

DNA: TGTGCCAGCAGTGAAGGATTTTACGAGCAGTACTTC
CDR3: CASSEGFYEQYF
J: TRBJ2-7
size: many
D: -
V: TRBV2

DNA: TGTGCCAGCAGCTCGGGACAAGGGGGACTAGCGGGATTCGAGCAGTACTTC
CDR3: CASSSGQGGLAGFEQYF
J: TRBJ2-7
size: -
D: TRBD2
V: TRBV6-5

DNA: TGCGCCAGCAGCTTAAAAGTTTCGGGCGCGAACACCGGGGAGCTGTTTTTT
CDR3: CASSLKVSGANTGELFF
J: TRBJ2-2
size: -
D: -
V: TRBV5-1

DNA: TGTGCCATCAGTGGAGACAGGGGTGGCGGCGAGCAGTACTTC
CDR3: CAISGDRGGGEQYF
J: TRBJ2-7
size: many
D: TRBD1
V: TRBV10-3

DNA: TGTGCCAGCAGTTTGAACGTCGCCTCCACTGAAGCTTTCTTT
CDR3: CASSLNVASTEAFF
J: TRBJ1-1
size: -
D: -
V: TRBV6-2/TRBV6-3

DNA: TGCAGTGCTAACACCGCGAGGGGGAGTTCACCCCTCCACTTT
CDR3: CSANTARGSSPLHF
J: TRBJ1-6
size: few
D: -
V: TRBV20-1

DNA: TGTGCCAGCAGCGCAGGGACTAGCGGGGAGGGTGAGCAGTTCTTC
CDR3: CASSAGTSGEGEQFF
J: TRBJ2-1
size: -
D: TRBD2
V: TRBV9

DNA: TGTGCCAGCAGTGAGGGACAGCTCTATGGCTACACCTTC
CDR3: CASSEGQLYGYTF
J: TRBJ1-2
size: few
D: TRBD1
V: TRBV6-6

DNA: TGTGCCAGCAGCCTTGGGACAGGGCGGAATCAGCCCCAGCATTTT
CDR3: CASSLGTGRNQPQHF
J: TRBJ1-5
size: few
D: TRBD1
V: TRBV7-8

DNA: TGTGCCAGCAGGGGAACTGGGACAGGGCCCTACGAGCAGTACTTC
CDR3: CASRGTGTGPYEQYF
J: TRBJ2-7
size: -
D: TRBD1
V: TRBV6-2/TRBV6-3

DNA: TGTGCCAGTAGTATAGTTTGGAGTGGGGACAGTCAAGCTCTCTTT
CDR3: CASSIVWSGDSQALF
J: TRBJ1-1
size: -
D: TRBD1
V: TRBV19

DNA: TGTGCCAGCAGCTTAGGGACGGCCGGGGAGCTGTTTTTT
CDR3: CASSLGTAGELFF
J: TRBJ2-2
size: -
D: -
V: TRBV7-6

DNA: TGCAGCGTTGTTCCCAACGGAAATGAAAAACTGTTTTTT
CDR3: CSVVPNGNEKLFF
J: TRBJ1-4
size: -
D: -
V: TRBV29-1

DNA: TGTGCCTGGAGTGAAGCAGGACACACTGAAGCTTTCTTT
CDR3: CAWSEAGHTEAFF
J: TRBJ1-1
size: -
D: -
V: TRBV30

DNA: TGTGCCAGCAGCGAAACAGTACCTGAAAAACTGTTTTTT
CDR3: CASSETVPEKLFF
J: TRBJ1-4
size: -
D: -
V: TRBV7-9

DNA: TGTGCCAGCTCGGGATTCTCTGGGGCCAACGTCCTGACTTTC
CDR3: CASSGFSGANVLTF
J: TRBJ2-6
size: -
D: -
V: TRBV10-3

DNA: TGTGCCAGCAAACCGCGGGACGGGCCAGCCTACGAGCAGTACTTC
CDR3: CASKPRDGPAYEQYF
J: TRBJ2-7
size: many
D: -
V: TRBV2

DNA: TGTGCCAGCAGCGAGGGGGGGGGACTAGCGGGAGTCGAGCAGTACTTC
CDR3: CASSEGGGLAGVEQYF
J: TRBJ2-7
size: -
D: TRBD2
V: TRBV7-3

DNA: TGTGCCAGCAGCTCCGGGACAGATGTCATCGAGCAGTACTTC
CDR3: CASSSGTDVIEQYF
J: TRBJ2-7
size: -
D: TRBD1
V: TRBV6-6

DNA: TGTGCCAGCAGCGTTCACGGTAGGGTGAGCTCCTACAATGAGCAGTTCTTC
CDR3: CASSVHGRVSSYNEQFF
J: TRBJ2-1
size: -
D: -
V: TRBV9

DNA: TGTGCCAGTAGGGGCGGGACAGGAGGAAATCACGAGCAGTACTTC
CDR3: CASRGGTGGNHEQYF
J: TRBJ2-7
size: few
D: TRBD1
V: TRBV19

DNA: TGCGCCAGCAGCACTACAGGGGGTCCGGACTATGGCTACACCTTC
CDR3: CASSTTGGPDYGYTF
J: TRBJ1-2
size: few
D: TRBD1
V: TRBV10-2

DNA: TGTGCCAGCAGCTATGGGGCCGACAGCGCCTACGAGCAGTACTTC
CDR3: CASSYGADSAYEQYF
J: TRBJ2-7
size: few
D: -
V: TRBV11-3

DNA: TGCAGTGCTAGACCCGGGGGAAATTTACCTTGGACCCAGTACTTC
CDR3: CSARPGGNLPWTQYF
J: TRBJ2-5
size: -
D: -
V: TRBV20-1

DNA: TGCAGCGTTCAAATTAGGGGCACCTACGAGCAGTACTTC
CDR3: CSVQIRGTYEQYF
J: TRBJ2-7
size: -
D: -
V: TRBV29-1

DNA: TGTGCCAGCAGACCCGACACAGGGAAAGAGACCCAGTACTTC
CDR3: CASRPDTGKETQYF
J: TRBJ2-5
size: -
D: -
V: TRBV7-9

DNA: TGTGCCAGTAGTATGTCCAGTCCTTCCTACGAGCAGTACTTC
CDR3: CASSMSSPSYEQYF
J: TRBJ2-7
size: -
D: -
V: TRBV19

DNA: TGCGCCAGCAGTCCGACAGAAGGGACGCAGTATTTT
CDR3: CASSPTEGTQYF
J: TRBJ2-3
size: -
D: -
V: TRBV10-2

DNA: TGTGCCAGCAGTTACTGGACGAACACCGGGGAGCTGTTTTTT
CDR3: CASSYWTNTGELFF
J: TRBJ2-2
size: -
D: -
V: TRBV6-2/TRBV6-3

DNA: TGCAGTGCTAGCAGGGCGCTGGGCTACACCTTC
CDR3: CSASRALGYTF
J: TRBJ1-2
size: -
D: -
V: TRBV20-1

DNA: TGCAGTGCTACTCAACTGAGATATAATTCACCCCTCCACTTT
CDR3: CSATQLRYNSPLHF
J: TRBJ1-6
size: -
D: -
V: TRBV20-1

DNA: TGTGCCAGCAGTGAGATGTCGGGCAGGGCAACTGAAGCTTTCTTT
CDR3: CASSEMSGRATEAFF
J: TRBJ1-1
size: -
D: -
V: TRBV6-1

DNA: TGTGCCAGTAGACCACCCACGGGGGACACTGAAGCTTTCTTT
CDR3: CASRPPTGDTEAFF
J: TRBJ1-1
size: few
D: -
V: TRBV19

DNA: TGTGCCAGCAAAACAGGGGGCTGGGGCTACACCTTC
CDR3: CASKTGGWGYTF
J: TRBJ1-2
size: -
D: TRBD1
V: TRBV6-1

DNA: TGTGCCAGCAGCCCCGGGGGGTCTAGCTCCTATAATTCACCCCTCCACTTT
CDR3: CASSPGGSSSYNSPLHF
J: TRBJ1-6
size: -
D: -
V: TRBV7-2

DNA: TGTGCCACCAGCAGAGATCGCGGGAATGGTCAGCCCCAGCATTTT
CDR3: CATSRDRGNGQPQHF
J: TRBJ1-5
size: many
D: -
V: TRBV15

DNA: TGTGCCAGCAGTGCGGGACAGTCTTATCAGCCCCAGCATTTT
CDR3: CASSAGQSYQPQHF
J: TRBJ1-5
size: few
D: TRBD1
V: TRBV2

DNA: TGTGCCAGTAGTCCGACAGAGAACACTGAAGCTTTCTTT
CDR3: CASSPTENTEAFF
J: TRBJ1-1
size: many
D: -
V: TRBV19

DNA: TGCGCCAGCAGTGAGTCGAGGCGGGTGAACACTGGAGCTTTCTTT
CDR3: CASSESRRVNTGAFF
J: TRBJ1-1
size: -
D: -
V: TRBV10-1

DNA: TGCAGTGCTATTGGCACTGAATCCCACGAGCAGTACTTC
CDR3: CSAIGTESHEQYF
J: TRBJ2-7
size: -
D: -
V: TRBV20-1

DNA: TGTGCCAGCAGCGTCGGAAGACAGGGTAGGGGAGCTTTCTTT
CDR3: CASSVGRQGRGAFF
J: TRBJ1-1
size: few
D: TRBD1
V: TRBV7-8

DNA: TGTGCCACCAGCACCGCAGGGGGCGAGCAATACTTC
CDR3: CATSTAGGEQYF
J: TRBJ2-7
size: -
D: TRBD1
V: TRBV15

DNA: TGTGCCAGTACCCCTTTCCCGGCATCAAACTATGGCTACACCTTC
CDR3: CASTPFPASNYGYTF
J: TRBJ1-2
size: few
D: -
V: TRBV19

DNA: TGTGCCAGCAGCTCGTTGGGGGCGACACTCAACTACTTC
CDR3: CASSSLGATLNYF
J: TRBJ2-7
size: once
D: -
V: TRBV7-8

DNA: TGTGCCAGCAGCTCCGGACAAGGAGCTCAGCCCCAGCATTTT
CDR3: CASSSGQGAQPQHF
J: TRBJ1-5
size: -
D: -
V: TRBV7-2

DNA: TGTGCCAGCAGGAGGGGACAGGACGTAAGGACCCAGTACTTC
CDR3: CASRRGQDVRTQYF
J: TRBJ2-5
size: -
D: TRBD1
V: TRBV2

DNA: TGTGCCAGCAGTCCTATCGGGCGGGGGTTCATAGAGACCCAGTACTTC
CDR3: CASSPIGRGFIETQYF
J: TRBJ2-5
size: few
D: TRBD2
V: TRBV12-3/TRBV12-4

DNA: TGCAGTGCCCCACGGGCTAGCAGCCAAGAGACCCAGTACTTC
CDR3: CSAPRASSQETQYF
J: TRBJ2-5
size: -
D: -
V: TRBV20-1

DNA: TGTGCCAGCAGTTTCGTCACCTACCAAGAGACCCAGTACTTC
CDR3: CASSFVTYQETQYF
J: TRBJ2-5
size: -
D: -
V: TRBV12-3/TRBV12-4